This T cell receptor beta chain was profiled in a study of preoperative IRX-2 immunotherapy in early breast cancer. The sample's treatment: preoperative locoregional IRX-2 cytokine immunotherapy. Samples came from a phase Ib trial of preoperative locoregional IRX-2 cytokine immunotherapy. Profiling relied on immunoSEQ multiplex PCR, and the TCRdb table lists in-frame clones only, not all of them. The repertoire holds 25,000 to 30,000 clones, with 90% as singletons. The germline V and J ends were trimmed by 6 bases and 7 bases, with 19 bases remaining between them. The germline CDR1 and CDR2 sequences are MNHNY and SVGAGI (reference sequence). This CDR3 is 15 amino acids long.

This TCR derives from a human donor with breast cancer. The V and J genes are TRBV6-6 and TRBJ1-5, with D possibly matching TRBD1 (5 bases). This sample was gathered from a patient treated with IRX-2 immunotherapy. For the CDR3, the DNA is TGTGCCAGCAGCGAGGACCTAAGGAGGGGACAGCCCCAGCATTTT. Translation gives CASSEDLRRGQPQHF.